This record covers a single T cell receptor (beta chain). This specimen comes from a study of response to subunit inactivated influenza vaccine. In TCRdb, the RT-PCR reads were re-called with MiXCR into one record per CDR3 protein. The profile shows around 520,000 distinct CDR3 sequences, less than 30% of them singletons. CDR1 and CDR2 (germline): SQVTM, ANQGSEA. The CDR3 loop spans 13 amino acids. V was shortened by 7 bases and J by 0 bases, with 13 bases between the two germline ends. V gene TRBV29-1 combines with J gene TRBJ2-7; maybe TRBD1 (6 bases). This sample comprised CD4+ T cells sorted from PBMCs, obtained 4 to 6 days after vaccination. The clonotype was recovered from a man over 45 who received an inactivated influenza vaccine. The CDR3 DNA reads as TGCAGCGCCGGGACATCAGTCTCCTACGAGCAGTACTTC. Translated, it gives CSAGTSVSYEQYF.